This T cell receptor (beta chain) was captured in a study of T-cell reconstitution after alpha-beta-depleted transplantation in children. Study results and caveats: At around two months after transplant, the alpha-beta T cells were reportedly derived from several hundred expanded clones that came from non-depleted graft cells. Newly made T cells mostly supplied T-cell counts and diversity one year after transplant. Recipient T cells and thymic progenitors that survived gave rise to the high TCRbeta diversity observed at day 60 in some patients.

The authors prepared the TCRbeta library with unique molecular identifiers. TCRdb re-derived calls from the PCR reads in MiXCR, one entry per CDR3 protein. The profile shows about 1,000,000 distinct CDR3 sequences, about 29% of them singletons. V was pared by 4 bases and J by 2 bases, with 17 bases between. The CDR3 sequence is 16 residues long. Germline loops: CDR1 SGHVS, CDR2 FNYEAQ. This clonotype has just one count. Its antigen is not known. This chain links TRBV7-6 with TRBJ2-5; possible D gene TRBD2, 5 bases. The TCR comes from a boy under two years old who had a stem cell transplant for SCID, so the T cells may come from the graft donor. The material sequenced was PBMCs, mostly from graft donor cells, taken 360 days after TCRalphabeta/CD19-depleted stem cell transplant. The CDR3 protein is CASSWRPPRGQETQYF. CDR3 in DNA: TGTGCCAGCAGCTGGAGACCACCTCGGGGTCAAGAGACCCAGTACTTC.